This TCR beta chain appears in the sequencing data of a study of T cell responses to AZD1222 COVID-19 vaccine. Study results and caveats: CD4 TCRs associated with vaccination spanned spike, dominating at 160-218 and 743-854. Most donors were white British and more were female, and clonal diversity was possibly underestimated.

Using immunoSEQ multiplex PCR, the repertoire was profiled, and TCRdb retains in-frame clones only, with some absent. The sample carries about 120,000 clones, over 85% recorded once. The CDR3 consists of 15 residues. The germline V gene has CDR1 SGHTA and CDR2 FQGNSA. V was cut by 2 bases and J by 8 bases, with 16 bases left in between. On this clone itself: Its antigen is not identified.

The rearrangement joins TRBV7-2 to TRBJ2-1; possible D gene TRBD2, 5 bases. This TCR derives from an adult in good health. This specimen was peripheral blood, taken on day 0 of AZD1222 vaccination. CDR3 sequence: CASSLSLAFDYEQFF. The CDR3 DNA reads TGTGCCAGCAGCTTAAGCCTAGCCTTTGACTATGAGCAGTTCTTC. Supplemented by reference TRBV7-2 and TRBJ2-1, the full variable domain reads GAGVSQSPSNKVTEKGKDVELRCDPISGHTALYWYRQSLGQGLEFLIYFQGNSAPDKSGLPSDRFSAERTGGSVSTLTIQRTQQEDSAVYLCASSLSLAFDYEQFFGPGTRLTVL.